This TCR beta chain stems from a study of CD8 T cells in Susac syndrome. Study-level background: The Susac syndrome patients were therapy-naive, on corticosteroids, or on intravenous immunoglobulin alone at blood draw. Study-level points and caveats: Maximal CD8+ clonal expansion in Susac was observed within TEMRA cells and among active patients. Susac-specific public clones in total CD8+ repertoires numbered about 17; in CD8+ TEMRA repertoires, they numbered about 5.

RNA amounts of about 0.5 to 1 ug underwent reverse transcription with random hexamers. TCRdb ran MiXCR on the immunoSEQ multiplex PCR reads and lists one entry per CDR3 protein. Among fewer than 150,000 distinct CDR3 sequences listed, approximately 95% were seen once. CD8+ and CD4+ T cells circulating in blood were sequenced for TCR beta. On this clonotype: The antigen remains undetermined.

The germline gives CDR1 SGHVS, CDR2 FQNEAQ. This CDR3 region has 18 residues. Unmatched junction bases numbered 11, after V lost 2 bases and J lost 3 bases. The sequencing input was CD8+ T cells from PBMCs. The clonotype was recovered from a human donor with Susac syndrome. The chain couples TRBV7-8 to TRBJ2-5; 11 nucleotides align to TRBD2. The CDR3 protein is CASSLRTSGSPREETQYF. CDR3 sequence (DNA): TGTGCCAGCAGCTTAAGAACTAGCGGGAGCCCTCGGGAAGAGACCCAGTACTTC.